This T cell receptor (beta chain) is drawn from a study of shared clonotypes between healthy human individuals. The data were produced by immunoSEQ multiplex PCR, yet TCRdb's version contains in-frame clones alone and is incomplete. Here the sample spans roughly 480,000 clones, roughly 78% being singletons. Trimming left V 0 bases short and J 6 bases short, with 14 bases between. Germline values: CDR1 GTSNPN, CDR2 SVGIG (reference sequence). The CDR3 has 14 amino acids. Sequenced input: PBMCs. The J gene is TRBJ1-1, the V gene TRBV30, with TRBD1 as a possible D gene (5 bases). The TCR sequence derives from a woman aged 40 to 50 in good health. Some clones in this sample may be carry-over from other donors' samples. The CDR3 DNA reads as TGTGCCTGGAGTGTGAGGCAGCCGGGGGCTGAAGCTTTCTTT. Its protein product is CAWSVRQPGAEAFF.